This is a list of T cell receptor beta chains from one sample in a study of persistence of HIV-infected CD4 T cells. Profiling relied on immunoSEQ multiplex PCR, and the TCRdb table lists in-frame clones only, not all of them. This sample has under 40,000 clones, with roughly 71% found just once. Their specific antigens are unknown. The sample consisted of CD4+ T cells sorted from PBMCs after approximately 18-hour stimulation, taken from a patient who received antiretroviral therapy. All receptors come from an adult man with HIV who was CMV-seropositive. CDR3s leave out the opening cysteine and the closing phenylalanine or tryptophan.

cdr3_length j_call v_call cdr3_aa
16 TRBJ1-5 TRBV19 ASSIAGSRQRGNQPQH
12 TRBJ1-4 TRBV5-1 ASSQDPTNEKLF
10 TRBJ1-6 TRBV5-1 ASSLSNSPLH
15 TRBJ2-3 TRBV5-1 ASSLRGAERSTDTQY
13 TRBJ2-2 TRBV2 ASELQGINTGELF
12 TRBJ2-2 TRBV29-1 SVRDRGKSGELF
13 TRBJ1-2 TRBV19 ASSPFGGTGLFYT
14 TRBJ2-1 TRBV11-3 ASSLDGRGGLDEQF
14 TRBJ1-1 TRBV7-8 ASSLAGAVTNTEAF
10 TRBJ1-4 TRBV28 ASSSLNEKLF
12 TRBJ2-3 TRBV7-9 ASSPRVRTDTQY